The clone carrying this T cell receptor (beta chain) was found a few times. Seattle researchers signed up patients amid active infection and tracked them longitudinally. In the original processing: Estimated nucleated cell counts came from reference gene primer amplification. Some clones are missing from TCRdb's copy, which holds only in-frame ones; the method was immunoSEQ multiplex PCR. V, J and clone size are taken as reported in that table, and D and trimming were inferred from the DNA itself. Of 450,000 or so clones detected, roughly 89% appear once; the ten largest clones hold 0.7% to 0.85%. The sample belongs to a study of blood T cell repertoires in COVID-19. Study context: Whether acute or convalescent, the COVID-19 samples came from the United States, Italy and Spain. Sources were T cells, B-cell-depleted T cells, or PBMCs; the material itself was cDNA or gDNA.

What was sequenced was peripheral blood. The TCR was taken from a man younger than 30 with COVID-19, enrolled during active disease.

CDR3 bases: TGTGCCAGCAGCCCCCCCGGTGGAGCTTTTTCCCACGAGCAGTACTTC. Translated, it gives CASSPPGGAFSHEQYF. The V and J genes are TRBV7-9 and TRBJ2-7; D unclear. The CDR3 sequence is 16 residues long. V shed 5 bases and J shed 5 bases, with 22 bases lying between them. Germline-derived CDR1 and CDR2 are SEHNR and FQNEAQ (reference sequence).